The clone carrying this T cell receptor beta chain was recorded at least ten times. The antigen is not known. TCRdb called the reads again in MiXCR, with one record for every CDR3 protein. The data contain tens of thousands of distinct CDR3 sequences, around 3.8% of them singletons. The entry originates in a study of T cell repertoires in cytomegalovirus infection. Background on the study: Through public TCR beta signatures, both CMV infection and matching HLA type were indicated.

Findings and limits, study-wide: Predominance within the ex vivo response was attributable to HLA-C-restricted CMV-specific TCR beta clonotypes. There were carriers of CMV plus the relevant HLA, and cumulative public TCR beta family frequency identified them.

The sequencing input was PBMCs. The origin of this receptor is a human donor in good health (CMV status not recorded). Some clones in this sample may be carry-over from other donors' samples.

CDR3 sequence reads: CASSLDRSIGYTF. The CDR3 DNA reads TGTGCCAGCAGCTTAGACAGGAGTATTGGCTACACCTTC. The chain combines TRBV7-6 with TRBJ1-2; the D gene is possibly TRBD1 (5 bases). Germline assignment: CDR1 SGHVS and CDR2 FNYEAQ. The V end was cut by 1 base, the J end by 7 bases, with 10 bases between. The CDR3 runs to 13 residues.